This passage covers 9 T cell receptor beta chains from one sample sequenced in a study of CD8+CD57+ T cells in acquired aplastic anemia. Researchers used genomic DNA as the template to profile TCR beta VDJ and CDR3. TCRdb re-derived calls from the reads in MiXCR, one entry per CDR3 protein. In the table there are 50,000 to 70,000 distinct CDR3 sequences, about 54% of which are singletons. The material sequenced was sorted CD4+, CD8+, or CD8+CD57+ T cells (not recorded which) from PBMCs. Every receptor here comes from a human donor in good health, serving as a control.

This chain connects TRBV25-1 to TRBJ1-1; D is undetermined. V lost 8 bases, J lost 4 bases, and 2 bases lay in between. Looked up from germline, CDR1 is MGHDK and CDR2 is SYGVNS. This CDR3 is 9 amino acids long. CDR3 DNA sequence: TGTGCCAGCCGCACTGAAGCTTTCTTT. Protein: CASRTEAFF. Full variable domain (remainder filled in from reference TRBV25-1 and TRBJ1-1): EADIYQTPRYLVIGTGKKITLECSQTMGHDKMYWYQQDPGMELHLIHYSYGVNSTEKGDLSSESTVSRIRTEHFPLTLESARPSHTSQYLCASRTEAFFGQGTRLTVV.

This chain uses TRBV6-4 with TRBJ2-7; 9 nucleotides align to TRBD1. Germline assignment: CDR1 MRHNA and CDR2 SNTAGT. Trimming removed 4 bases from V and 6 bases from J; junction bases left unmatched: 4. CDR3 size: 13 residues. For the CDR3, the DNA is TGTGCCAGCAGTGCACAGGGGGCGTCCGAGCAGTACTTC. Its protein is CASSAQGASEQYF.

CDR3 sequence: CSVEDRGQGDTIYF. As DNA, the CDR3 is TGCAGCGTTGAAGATCGGGGACAGGGGGACACCATATATTTT. J is TRBJ1-3 and V is TRBV29-1; 11 positions agree with TRBD1. Per germline, CDR1 SQVTM and CDR2 ANQGSEA. Trimming removed 0 bases from V and 8 bases from J; junction bases left unmatched: 3. The CDR3 is 14 residues long. Full variable domain (missing parts from reference TRBV29-1 and TRBJ1-3): SAVISQKPSRDICQRGTSLTIQCQVDSQVTMMFWYRQQPGQSLTLIATANQGSEATYESGFVIDKFPISRPNLTFSTLTVSNMSPEDSSIYLCSVEDRGQGDTIYFGEGSWLTVV.

The chain couples TRBV18 to TRBJ1-2, with TRBD1 identical over 7 bases. V trimming: 3 bases; J trimming: 0 bases; junction bases outside the gene matches: 7. CDR3 length: 16 amino acids. Germline CDR1 is KGHSH and CDR2 is LQKENI. In DNA form, the CDR3 reads TGTGCCAGCTCACCGTCTAGAGGGACAGCTAACTATGGCTACACCTTC. Its translation: CASSPSRGTANYGYTF.

This clonotype was recorded many times. The chain has TRBV3-1 and TRBJ1-2, with 9 positions matching TRBD1. Germline V lookup: CDR1 LGHDT, CDR2 YNNKEL (reference sequence). Trimming removed 3 bases from V and 2 bases from J; junction bases left unmatched: 4. This CDR3 has 15 residues. The CDR3 coding sequence is TGTGCCAGCAGCCAGGGGACAGGGAGGAACTATGGCTACACCTTC. Amino acids: CASSQGTGRNYGYTF.

This chain connects TRBV28 to TRBJ1-5; possibly TRBD1 for D (6 bases). The length of the CDR3 is 15 residues. The germline gives CDR1 MDHEN, CDR2 SYDVKM. V was cut by 5 bases and J by 5 bases, with 16 bases left in between. CDR3 sequence (DNA): TGTGCCAGCAGTCGTATCGACAGGTTGTATCAGCCCCAGCATTTT. Amino acids: CASSRIDRLYQPQHF.

The chain employs TRBV10-1 and TRBJ2-3; the match to TRBD2 covers 9 bases. J gave up 2 bases and V 0 bases, and 6 bases lay outside the gene matches. The CDR3 is made up of 17 amino acids. Germline V gene data show CDR1 as WNHNN and CDR2 as SYGVQD (reference sequence). The CDR3, as DNA: TGCGCCAGCAGTGAGTCGTCTAGCGGGATTACCACAGATACGCAGTATTTT. It is translated as CASSESSSGITTDTQYF.

The table lists this clonotype with many counts. V is TRBV19 and J is TRBJ1-4, with 8 bases lining up with TRBD1. The CDR3 loop spans 15 amino acids. The germline V gene has CDR1 LNHDA and CDR2 SQIVND (reference sequence). V dropped 5 bases and J dropped 2; count of bases not matched to a gene: 4. CDR3: CASSPQGATNEKLFF. The CDR3 DNA is TGTGCCAGTAGTCCCCAGGGGGCGACTAATGAAAAACTGTTTTTT.

This rearrangement joins TRBV7-2 to TRBJ2-7; D gene ambiguous. This CDR3 contains 11 residues. Trimming took off 2 bases at V and 6 bases at J, with 5 bases between the two ends. Per germline, CDR1 SGHTA and CDR2 FQGNSA. The CDR3 bases are TGTGCCAGCAGCTTATTTTTCGAGCAGTACTTC. Protein: CASSLFFEQYF.